This T cell receptor beta chain was captured by sequencing in a study of OX40 agonist ivuxolimab in advanced cancers. Regarding the complete study: Ivuxolimab was an agonistic, fully human IgG2 monoclonal antibody directed against OX40 (CD134), a costimulatory receptor. Intravenous ivuxolimab was administered to patients every 2 weeks at six dose levels: 0.01, 0.1, 0.3, 1.5, 3 and 10 mg/kg. The paper covers the monotherapy dose-escalation part of the phase I ivuxolimab trial, which included N ≈ 50 patients. Patients were allowed to have had prior anti-PD-1, anti-PD-L1 or anti-CTLA-4 therapy, and around 43% of the dose-escalation patients had been treated with checkpoint inhibitors. Partial responses occurred in three dose-escalation patients: two with cutaneous melanoma and one with hepatocellular carcinoma. In the dose-escalation cohort, 65% to 90% of patients were male, and the mean age was roughly 60 years, with a range of roughly 23 to 85. Of the roughly 51 dose-escalation patients, hepatocellular carcinoma was present in about 19, melanoma in around 15, renal cell carcinoma in 9 and head and neck cancer in 9. The purpose of peripheral TCRbeta sequencing was to test whether ivuxolimab changed TCR sequence diversity and led to clonal T-cell expansion. The investigation overall reported the following: The antigen specificity of the clonally expanded peripheral T cells was not determined. Low levels of normalized T-cell clonal expansion were also shown by some nonresponding patients. In partial responders in the 0.1-3.0 mg/kg groups, normalized peripheral clonal expansion was found to be among the lowest, especially among CD8+ T cells. On average, CD8+ T cells showed more expanded clones than CD4+ T cells after ivuxolimab. Clonal expansion of both CD4+ and CD8+ blood T cells was observed from baseline to week 6 at doses 0.1 to 3.0 mg/kg.

Genomic DNA was extracted from sorted cells for sequencing of the TCRbeta CDR3 region. TCRbeta CDR3 regions were sequenced using the immunoSEQ Assay. In TCRdb, the immuneACCESS table is reduced to in-frame sequences with V and J assigned. These tables do not hold every clone; where another copy was compared, an unresolved V gene accounts for under half, and the others remain unexplained. The sample table records more than 35,000 clones; about 80% of these occur just once. Roughly 18% of the sample comes from the top ten. The trial excluded patients who had a history of autoimmune disease or were on systemic immunosuppression. Peripheral blood for TCR sequencing was collected from all dose cohorts at baseline, on cycle 4 day 1, and on cycle 7 day 1. The samples were drawn from a first-in-human, open-label, multicenter phase I dose-escalation trial of ivuxolimab. The trial enrolled adults with locally advanced or metastatic head and neck squamous cell, hepatocellular, melanoma or renal cell carcinoma. Before TCR sequencing, CD4+ and CD8+ T cells were separately sorted from peripheral blood.

The germline V gene (reference sequence) sets CDR1 to SGHKS and CDR2 to YYEKEE. V was cut back by 1 base and J by 15 bases, leaving a gap of 11 bases between them. The CDR3 runs 12 amino acids, cysteine and phenylalanine included. Only the CDR3 DNA stays, 36 bases, in frame from base 1. Concerning this clone itself: The specificity of this receptor is unknown. Base qualities are not recorded, but no much larger clone differs from it by a single base.

This sequence was found in an adult with an advanced solid tumor such as melanoma, head and neck, liver or kidney cancer. The material was CD4+ or CD8+ T cells sorted from blood, obtained in a trial of the OX40 agonist ivuxolimab. The chain joins TRBV5-5 to TRBJ2-6; the D segment cannot be called with confidence. The DNA sequence reads TGTGCCAGCAGCTTGTTTGGGCAGGCCCTGACTTTC. Its translation reads: CASSLFGQALTF.